This T cell receptor beta chain stems from a study of PD-L1 blockade in urothelial cancer. The overall study: Dosed intravenously at 1,200 mg every 3 weeks, atezolizumab was initiated by patients in the mid-2010s. About 85% of the 29 patients were males with bladder-origin urothelial cancer.

Data came from immunoSEQ multiplex PCR; TCRdb stores just in-frame clones and leaves some out. The sample has approximately 71,000 clones; about 89% are singletons. The CDR3 runs to 11 residues. V was trimmed by 1 base and J by 9 bases, leaving 7 bases between them. Germline CDR1 reads SEHNR; CDR2 reads FQNEAQ (reference sequence). Each patient gave between 1 and 8 samples of peripheral blood mononuclear cells, which were collected pretreatment and during treatment. Material: PBMCs, obtained around atezolizumab (anti-PD-L1) treatment. This chain links TRBV7-9 with TRBJ2-7; no definite D call. The TCR sequence derives from a man aged 55 to 70 with urothelial cancer. Here the CDR3 reads CASSLESGQYF. The CDR3 nucleotides are TGTGCCAGCAGCTTAGAGTCAGGGCAGTACTTC.